This entry describes one T cell receptor beta chain. Its antigen remains unidentified. PCR employed 60 Vbeta and 13 Jbeta primers. TCRdb keeps only in-frame clones here, not all; method: immunoSEQ multiplex PCR. This repertoire shows about 200,000 clones, 60% to 80% found once; its top ten account for roughly 3%. Each donor's status was that of a healthy bone marrow donor. The CDR3 length is 13 residues. Germline values: CDR1 MNHEY, CDR2 SMNVEV (reference sequence). Between the trimmed V and J ends, which lost 1 base and 9 bases, there was a span of 10 bases. This sample is drawn from a study of cytomegalovirus exposure and HLA in healthy donors. Study-level points and caveats: Upon later analysis, HLA-associated TCR beta chains proved more clonally expanded than other, equally common chains. Later analysis placed DRB1 highest and HLA-C lowest in TCR association rates, which differed by HLA locus.

This chain connects TRBV27 to TRBJ1-5; D is uncertain. The receptor's source is a woman under 40 in good health and CMV-seronegative. Sequencing was performed on PBMCs. The CDR3 sequence is CASSLWVAGPQHF. The CDR3 nucleotides are TGTGCCAGCAGTTTATGGGTGGCGGGGCCCCAGCATTTT.